Below, 10 T cell receptor beta chains from the same sample are listed, as sequenced in a study of Graves' ophthalmopathy and Graves' hyperthyroidism. The TCR beta CDR3 regions underwent amplification from RNA transcripts. HTBI primers were employed in first-round RT-PCR, then a second-round multiplex PCR followed. TCRdb redid the calling of the multiplex PCR reads with MiXCR, one entry per CDR3 protein. The sample yields about 640,000 distinct CDR3 sequences, over 40% seen once. What was sequenced was peripheral blood. The receptors come from an adult man with Graves' ophthalmopathy.

The chain links TRBV11-1 to TRBJ2-7; 10 bases map to TRBD1. The V gene end was trimmed by 4 bases and the J gene end by 4 bases; junction bases not matched to a gene: 7. This CDR3 region has 15 residues. CDR1 and CDR2 (germline): SGHAT, FQDESV (reference sequence). The DNA of the CDR3 is TGTGCCAGCAGCTCCCTCGACAGGGGGCCATACGAGCAGTACTTC. Its translation is CASSSLDRGPYEQYF.

The CDR3 bases are TGTGCCATCAGTGCACCGGGTCCGGGTGGCTACACCTTC. Translating it yields CAISAPGPGGYTF. This chain uses TRBV10-3 with TRBJ1-2; D gene unclear. V lost 4 bases and J lost 7, with 13 bases in between. The CDR3 runs 13 residues. Germline CDR1 reads ENHRY; CDR2 reads SYGVKD.

This clonotype was counted ten times or more. The J gene is TRBJ1-3, the V gene TRBV6-6, with 7 bases identical to TRBD1. Trimming took 5 bases from V and 2 from J; bases not matched to a gene: 9. The CDR3 has 16 amino acids. Germline V lookup: CDR1 MNHNY, CDR2 SVGAGI (reference sequence). The CDR3 spells CASSRRTGAPGNTIYF. The DNA for the CDR3 is TGTGCCAGCAGTCGAAGAACAGGGGCCCCTGGAAACACCATATATTTT.

In this sample, this clonotype turned up a few times. CDR3 protein: CASSHRDRGITEAFF. As DNA, the CDR3 is TGTGCCAGCAGTCACCGGGACAGGGGCATCACTGAAGCTTTCTTT. The chain uses TRBV6-6 and TRBJ1-1, with 10 bases aligning to TRBD1. The length of the CDR3 is 15 residues. The J segment lost 4 bases and the V segment lost 5 bases, leaving 7 bases of the junction unmatched. From germline, CDR1 is MNHNY and CDR2 SVGAGI (reference sequence).

The chain carries TRBV19 and TRBJ2-5, with 11 bases that match TRBD1. The germline gives CDR1 LNHDA, CDR2 SQIVND (reference sequence). V gave up 10 bases and J gave up 4 bases; unmatched junction bases: 5. The CDR3 totals 13 residues. CDR3 bases: TGTGCCATCTCAGGACAGGGGGCAGAGACCCAGTACTTC. Protein: CAISGQGAETQYF.

J is TRBJ1-5 and V is TRBV12-3 or TRBV12-4, with 7 bases fitting TRBD1. Unmatched junction bases numbered 13, after V lost 5 bases and J lost 3 bases. The CDR3 sequence is 17 residues long. The DNA for the CDR3 is TGTGCCAGCAGTGCCTCAGGGGGGAGTACTACCAATCAGCCCCAGCATTTT. The encoded protein is CASSASGGSTTNQPQHF.

Note on this clonotype: Since a much larger clone is just one base distant, this may be a read error. The V gene is TRBV7-3, the J gene TRBJ2-7; D ambiguous. The CDR3 is 14 residues long. In germline, CDR1 is SGHTA, CDR2 FQGTGA. Written as DNA, the CDR3 is TGTGCCAGCAGCTCCGATGGCTTCTCCTACGAGCAGTGCTTC. This codes for CASSSDGFSYEQCF.

The V gene is TRBV9, the J gene TRBJ2-3; D might be TRBD1 or TRBD2, each matching 7 bases. The germline V gene encodes CDR1 SGDLS and CDR2 YYNGEE. CDR3 length: 15 residues. The V end lost 7 bases, the J end lost 4 bases, and 19 bases lay between the germline ends. The CDR3 DNA reads TGTGCCAGCGCCCCAGGGGGGGGGGCCGCAGATACGCAGTATTTT. Its protein is CASAPGGGAADTQYF.

At least ten counts were recorded for this clonotype. The chain uses TRBV24-1 and TRBJ2-2; 7 bases are a match to TRBD1. In germline, CDR1 is KGHDR, CDR2 SFDVKD. The CDR3 loop spans 16 amino acids. Trimming removed 4 bases from V and 0 bases from J; junction bases left unmatched: 4. For the CDR3, the DNA is TGTGCCACCAGTGACCGGGGACAGACGAACACCGGGGAGCTGTTTTTT. It yields the protein CATSDRGQTNTGELFF.

This clonotype appeared a single time. This chain connects TRBV2 to TRBJ1-1, with 8 nucleotides matching TRBD1. The CDR3 sequence is 13 residues long. Germline V lookup: CDR1 SNHLY, CDR2 FYNNEI. The V segment lost 8 bases and the J segment 5 bases; nucleotides outside the gene matches: 7. The CDR3 is CASLTGVGTEAFF. The CDR3 nucleotides are TGTGCCAGCCTGACAGGGGTTGGTACTGAAGCTTTCTTT.